The rows below give T cell receptor beta chains drawn from one sample of a study of T cell responses to AZD1222 COVID-19 vaccine. Generated by immunoSEQ multiplex PCR, the TCRdb table keeps only in-frame clones and is missing some. The sample lists some 150,000 clones; roughly 93% were seen once. The specimen was peripheral blood, collected on day 0 of AZD1222 vaccination. The source is an adult in good health. Each CDR3 is given with its conserved first and last residue. A D gene is named only where the DNA matches it firmly. Clone size is shown for a subset of rows, as once, few, many or a class of expanded clone.

V: TRBV6-5
size: .
J: TRBJ2-3
D: .
CDR3: CASSRAPSTDTQYF
DNA: TGTGCCAGCAGTAGGGCACCCTCCACAGATACGCAGTATTTT

V: TRBV2
size: .
J: TRBJ1-2
D: .
CDR3: CASRGQSPYGYTF
DNA: TGTGCCAGCAGAGGACAGTCGCCCTATGGCTACACCTTC

V: TRBV30
size: .
J: TRBJ2-1
D: .
CDR3: CAWSVEGPELYNEQFF
DNA: TGTGCCTGGAGTGTCGAAGGTCCGGAACTCTACAATGAGCAGTTCTTC

V: TRBV27
size: .
J: TRBJ1-4
D: .
CDR3: CASSRWAQDEKLFF
DNA: TGTGCCAGCAGCCGATGGGCACAGGATGAAAAACTGTTTTTT

V: TRBV6-1
size: .
J: TRBJ1-3
D: .
CDR3: CASSEWGASGNTIYF
DNA: TGTGCCAGCAGTGAATGGGGGGCGTCTGGAAACACCATATATTTT

V: TRBV19
size: .
J: TRBJ1-5
D: .
CDR3: CASSIFADANQPQHF
DNA: TGTGCCAGTAGTATATTTGCAGACGCCAATCAGCCCCAGCATTTT

V: TRBV6-2/TRBV6-3
size: .
J: TRBJ1-1
D: .
CDR3: CASSLVDTEAFF
DNA: TGTGCCAGCAGTTTGGTGGACACTGAAGCTTTCTTT

V: TRBV14
size: .
J: TRBJ2-1
D: TRBD2
CDR3: CASSPTSGSFLVEQFF
DNA: TGTGCCAGCAGCCCGACTAGCGGGAGCTTTCTAGTTGAGCAGTTCTTC

V: TRBV5-1
size: .
J: TRBJ2-1
D: TRBD1
CDR3: CASSSQGARYNEQFF
DNA: TGCGCCAGCAGCTCTCAGGGGGCGCGGTACAATGAGCAGTTCTTC

V: TRBV7-2
size: .
J: TRBJ1-5
D: TRBD1
CDR3: CASSLEPRGHQPQHF
DNA: TGTGCCAGCAGCTTAGAGCCCAGGGGGCATCAGCCCCAGCATTTT

V: TRBV7-8
size: .
J: TRBJ2-1
D: .
CDR3: CASSLLSDEQFF
DNA: TGTGCCAGCAGCTTACTTAGCGATGAGCAGTTCTTC

V: TRBV3-1/TRBV3-2
size: few
J: TRBJ1-1
D: TRBD1
CDR3: CASSSRQGGDTEAFF
DNA: TGTGCCAGCAGCTCCCGACAGGGGGGGGACACTGAAGCTTTCTTT

V: TRBV28
size: .
J: TRBJ2-2
D: TRBD1
CDR3: CASSFFGTDLTGELFF
DNA: TGTGCCAGCAGTTTCTTTGGGACAGACCTAACCGGGGAGCTGTTTTTT

V: TRBV30
size: .
J: TRBJ1-1
D: .
CDR3: CAWRYGEASTEAFF
DNA: TGTGCCTGGAGGTACGGGGAGGCGAGCACTGAAGCTTTCTTT

V: TRBV10-3
size: .
J: TRBJ1-1
D: .
CDR3: CAISERPEGGGNTEAFF
DNA: TGTGCCATCAGTGAGAGACCCGAGGGCGGGGGGAACACTGAAGCTTTCTTT

V: TRBV18
size: .
J: TRBJ1-6
D: TRBD1
CDR3: CASSIIRDRGRSSPLHF
DNA: TGTGCCAGCTCAATAATCCGGGACAGGGGAAGGAGTTCACCCCTCCACTTT

V: TRBV3-1/TRBV3-2
size: once
J: TRBJ2-3
D: .
CDR3: CASSHTSTDTQYF
DNA: TGTGCCAGCAGCCACACTAGCACAGATACGCAGTATTTT

V: TRBV28
size: .
J: TRBJ1-4
D: TRBD1
CDR3: CASSPNRGHEEKLFF
DNA: TGTGCCAGCAGCCCAAACAGGGGGCATGAGGAAAAATTGTTTTTT

V: TRBV5-5
size: .
J: TRBJ2-3
D: TRBD2
CDR3: CASTPLAGESRDTQYF
DNA: TGTGCCAGCACCCCACTAGCGGGAGAAAGTAGGGATACGCAGTATTTT

V: TRBV28
size: .
J: TRBJ2-5
D: TRBD2
CDR3: CASSPSGGAKTQYF
DNA: TGTGCCAGCAGCCCCTCGGGGGGGGCGAAGACCCAGTACTTC

V: TRBV13
size: .
J: TRBJ1-5
D: .
CDR3: CASSLGGVGGNQPQHF
DNA: TGTGCCAGCAGCCTAGGTGGGGTTGGGGGCAATCAGCCCCAGCATTTT

V: TRBV19
size: .
J: TRBJ2-7
D: TRBD2
CDR3: CASSPGLAVYEQYF
DNA: TGTGCCAGTAGTCCGGGACTAGCGGTCTACGAGCAGTACTTC

V: TRBV18
size: .
J: TRBJ2-7
D: TRBD1
CDR3: CASSPLGQRFQYF
DNA: TGTGCCAGCTCACCCTTGGGACAGAGGTTTCAGTACTTC

V: TRBV27
size: .
J: TRBJ2-7
D: .
CDR3: CASRLNYEQYF
DNA: TGTGCCAGCAGACTCAACTACGAGCAGTACTTC

V: TRBV29-1
size: .
J: TRBJ1-4
D: TRBD1
CDR3: CSGGQAGKLFF
DNA: TGCAGCGGAGGACAGGCGGGGAAACTGTTTTTT

V: TRBV4-2
size: once
J: TRBJ1-2
D: .
CDR3: CASSQESETNYGYTF
DNA: TGTGCCAGCAGCCAAGAGTCAGAGACCAACTATGGCTACACCTTC

V: TRBV7-8
size: once
J: TRBJ2-5
D: .
CDR3: CASSLPSLVAETQYF
DNA: TGTGCCAGCAGCTTACCCTCCCTTGTTGCAGAGACCCAGTACTTC

V: TRBV14
size: .
J: TRBJ1-2
D: .
CDR3: CASSQGVGGYGYTF
DNA: TGTGCCAGCAGCCAAGGAGTCGGAGGCTATGGCTACACCTTC

V: TRBV5-1
size: .
J: TRBJ2-7
D: TRBD1
CDR3: CASSLGPGQGADEQYF
DNA: TGCGCCAGCAGCTTGGGGCCGGGACAGGGGGCAGACGAGCAGTACTTC

V: TRBV6-1
size: .
J: TRBJ2-1
D: TRBD2
CDR3: CASSDAGESYNEQFF
DNA: TGTGCCAGCAGTGATGCGGGAGAATCCTACAATGAGCAGTTCTTC